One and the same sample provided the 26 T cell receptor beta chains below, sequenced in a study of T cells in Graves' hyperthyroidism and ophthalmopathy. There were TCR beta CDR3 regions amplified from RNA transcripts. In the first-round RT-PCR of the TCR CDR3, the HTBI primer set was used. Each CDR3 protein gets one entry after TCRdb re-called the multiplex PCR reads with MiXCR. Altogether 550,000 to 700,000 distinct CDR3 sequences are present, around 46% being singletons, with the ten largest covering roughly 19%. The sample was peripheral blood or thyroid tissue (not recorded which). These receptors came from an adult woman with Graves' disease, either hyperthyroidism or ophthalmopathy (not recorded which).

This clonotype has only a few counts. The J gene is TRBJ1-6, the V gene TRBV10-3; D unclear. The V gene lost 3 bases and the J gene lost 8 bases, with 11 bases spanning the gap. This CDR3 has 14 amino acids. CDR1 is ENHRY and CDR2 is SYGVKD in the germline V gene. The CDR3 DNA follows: TGTGCCATCAGTGACTGGCAGGAGGATTCACCCCTCCACTTT. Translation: CAISDWQEDSPLHF.

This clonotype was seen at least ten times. The CDR3 nucleotides are TGTGCCAGCAGTGATGACAGGAACACTGAAGCTTTCTTT. It codes for CASSDDRNTEAFF. The V and J genes are TRBV12-3 or TRBV12-4 and TRBJ1-1; tentatively, D is TRBD1 (5 bases). CDR3 length: 13 amino acids. Between the trimmed V and J ends, which lost 5 bases and 1 base, there was a span of 8 bases.

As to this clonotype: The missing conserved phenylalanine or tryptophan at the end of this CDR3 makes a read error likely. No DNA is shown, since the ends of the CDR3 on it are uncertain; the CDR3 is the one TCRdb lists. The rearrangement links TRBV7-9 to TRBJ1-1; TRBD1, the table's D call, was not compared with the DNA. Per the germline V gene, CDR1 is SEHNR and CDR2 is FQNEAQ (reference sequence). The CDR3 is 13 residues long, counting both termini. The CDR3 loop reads CASSLDVRTGAFS.

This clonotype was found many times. The CDR3 region is CASSLGDRPAYNSPLHF. For the CDR3, the DNA is TGTGCCAGCAGCTTAGGCGACAGGCCGGCATATAATTCACCCCTCCACTTT. J is TRBJ1-6 and V is TRBV7-9; a possible D gene is TRBD1 (6 bases). The CDR3 length is 17 residues. The germline V gene has CDR1 SEHNR and CDR2 FQNEAQ (reference sequence). V lost 1 base, J lost 4 bases, and 14 bases lay in between.

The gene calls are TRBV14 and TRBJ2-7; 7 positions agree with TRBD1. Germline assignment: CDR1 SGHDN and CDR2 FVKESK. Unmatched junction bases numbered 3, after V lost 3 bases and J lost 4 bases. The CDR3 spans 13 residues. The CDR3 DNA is TGTGCCAGCAGCCATCTGGACAGGTACGAGCAGTACTTC. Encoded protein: CASSHLDRYEQYF. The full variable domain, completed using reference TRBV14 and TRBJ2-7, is EAGVTQFPSHSVIEKGQTVTLRCDPISGHDNLYWYRRVMGKEIKFLLHFVKESKQDESGMPNNRFLAERTGGTYSTLKVQPAELEDSGVYFCASSHLDRYEQYFGPGTRLTVT.

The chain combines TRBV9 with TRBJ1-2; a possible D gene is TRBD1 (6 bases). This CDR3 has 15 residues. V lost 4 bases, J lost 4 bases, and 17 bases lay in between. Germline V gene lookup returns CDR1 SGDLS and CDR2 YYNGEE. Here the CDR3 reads CASSRGQQLGYGYTF. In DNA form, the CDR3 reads TGTGCCAGCAGCCGCGGACAGCAACTGGGCTATGGCTACACCTTC.

As DNA, the CDR3 is TGCAGTGCTAACCAGGGCTCCTACGAGCAGTACTTC. Its translation: CSANQGSYEQYF. J is TRBJ2-7 and V is TRBV20-1; D is possibly TRBD1 (5 bases). V was shortened by 4 bases and J by 0 bases, with 7 bases between the two germline ends. Per germline, CDR1 DFQATT and CDR2 SNEGSKA (reference sequence). The CDR3 sequence is 12 residues long.

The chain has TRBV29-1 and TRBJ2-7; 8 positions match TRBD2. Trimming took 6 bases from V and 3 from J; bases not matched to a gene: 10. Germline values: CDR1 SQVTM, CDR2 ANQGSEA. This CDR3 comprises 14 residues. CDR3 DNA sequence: TGCAGCGTCTTGGGTGGGCTAGCGGGCTACGAGCAGTACTTC. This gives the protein CSVLGGLAGYEQYF.

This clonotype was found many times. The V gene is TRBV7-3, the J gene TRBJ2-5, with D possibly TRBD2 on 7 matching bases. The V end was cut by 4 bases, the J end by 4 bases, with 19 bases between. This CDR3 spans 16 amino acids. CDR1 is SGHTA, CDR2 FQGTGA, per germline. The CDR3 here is CASSSRGAPGAETQYF. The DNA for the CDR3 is TGTGCCAGCAGCTCTCGGGGGGCCCCAGGGGCAGAGACCCAGTACTTC.

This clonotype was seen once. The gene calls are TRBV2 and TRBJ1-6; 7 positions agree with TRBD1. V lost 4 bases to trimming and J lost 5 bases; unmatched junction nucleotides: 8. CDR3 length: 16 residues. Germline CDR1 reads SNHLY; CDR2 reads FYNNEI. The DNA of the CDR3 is TGTGCCAGCAGTGCGGTCGAAGGGGGCAATAATTCACCCCTCCACTTT. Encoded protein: CASSAVEGGNNSPLHF.

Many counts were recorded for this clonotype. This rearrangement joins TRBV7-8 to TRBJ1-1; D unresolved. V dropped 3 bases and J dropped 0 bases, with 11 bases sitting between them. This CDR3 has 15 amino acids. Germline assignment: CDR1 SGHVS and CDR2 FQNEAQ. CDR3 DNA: TGTGCCAGCAGCTTCCGGGGTGGTATGAACACTGAAGCTTTCTTT. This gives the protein CASSFRGGMNTEAFF.

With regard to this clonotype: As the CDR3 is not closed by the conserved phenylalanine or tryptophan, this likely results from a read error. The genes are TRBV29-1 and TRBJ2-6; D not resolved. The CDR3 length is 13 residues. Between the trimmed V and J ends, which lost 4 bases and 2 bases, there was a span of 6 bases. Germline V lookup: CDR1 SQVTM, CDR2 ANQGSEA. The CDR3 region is CSVGGTGANVLTS. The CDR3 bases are TGCAGCGTTGGAGGAACTGGGGCCAACGTCCTGACTTCC.

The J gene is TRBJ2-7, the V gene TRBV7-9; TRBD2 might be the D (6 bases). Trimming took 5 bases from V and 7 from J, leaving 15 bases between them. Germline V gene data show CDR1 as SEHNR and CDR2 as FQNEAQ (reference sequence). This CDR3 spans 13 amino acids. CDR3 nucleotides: TGTGCCAGCAGCCCGATAGCGGTCCAAGAGCAGTACTTC. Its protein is CASSPIAVQEQYF.

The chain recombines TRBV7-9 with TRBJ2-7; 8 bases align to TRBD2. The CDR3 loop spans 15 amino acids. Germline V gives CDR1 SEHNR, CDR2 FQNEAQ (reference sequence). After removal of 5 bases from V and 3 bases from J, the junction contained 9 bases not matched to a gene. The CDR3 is CASSERTGGFYEQYF. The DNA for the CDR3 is TGTGCCAGCAGCGAGCGCACGGGGGGGTTCTACGAGCAGTACTTC.

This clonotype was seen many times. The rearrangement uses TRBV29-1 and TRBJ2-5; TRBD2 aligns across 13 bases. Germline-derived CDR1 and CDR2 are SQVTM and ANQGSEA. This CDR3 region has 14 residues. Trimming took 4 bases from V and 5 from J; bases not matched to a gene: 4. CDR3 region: CSVARTSGSETQYF. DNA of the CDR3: TGCAGCGTTGCTAGGACTAGCGGGAGTGAGACCCAGTACTTC. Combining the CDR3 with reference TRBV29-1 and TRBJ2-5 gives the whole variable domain SAVISQKPSRDICQRGTSLTIQCQVDSQVTMMFWYRQQPGQSLTLIATANQGSEATYESGFVIDKFPISRPNLTFSTLTVSNMSPEDSSIYLCSVARTSGSETQYFGPGTRLLVL.

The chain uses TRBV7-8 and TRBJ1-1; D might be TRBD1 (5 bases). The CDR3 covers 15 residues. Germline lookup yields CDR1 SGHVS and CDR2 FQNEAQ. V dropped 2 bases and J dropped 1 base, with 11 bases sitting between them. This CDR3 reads CASSLRGTENTEAFF. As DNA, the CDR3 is TGTGCCAGCAGCTTAAGAGGGACTGAGAACACTGAAGCTTTCTTT.

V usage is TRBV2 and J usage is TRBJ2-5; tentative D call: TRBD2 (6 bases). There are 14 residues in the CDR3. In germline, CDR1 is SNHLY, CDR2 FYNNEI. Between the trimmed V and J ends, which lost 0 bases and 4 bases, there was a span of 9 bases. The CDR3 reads CASSEARRGETQYF. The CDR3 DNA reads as TGTGCCAGCAGTGAAGCGCGGAGGGGAGAGACCCAGTACTTC. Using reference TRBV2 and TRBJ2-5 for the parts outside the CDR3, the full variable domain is EPEVTQTPSHQVTQMGQEVILRCVPISNHLYFYWYRQILGQKVEFLVSFYNNEISEKSEIFDDQFSVERPDGSNFTLKIRSTKLEDSAMYFCASSEARRGETQYFGPGTRLLVL.

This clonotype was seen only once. The CDR3: CSARSGSSYEKLFF. The CDR3 bases are TGCAGTGCTAGAAGCGGGAGCTCCTATGAAAAACTGTTTTTT. V is TRBV20-1 and J is TRBJ1-4; D gene uncertain. The CDR3 runs to 14 residues. V dropped 2 bases and J dropped 6 bases, with 13 bases sitting between them. CDR1 and CDR2 from the germline V gene are DFQATT and SNEGSKA (reference sequence).

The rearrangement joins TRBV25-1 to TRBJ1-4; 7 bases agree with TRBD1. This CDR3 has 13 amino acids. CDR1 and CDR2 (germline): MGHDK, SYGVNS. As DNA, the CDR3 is TGTGCTAGTCCAGGGGGAACTAATGAAAAACTGTTTTTT. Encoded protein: CASPGGTNEKLFF. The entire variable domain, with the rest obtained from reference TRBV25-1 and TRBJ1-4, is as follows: EADIYQTPRYLVIGTGKKITLECSQTMGHDKMYWYQQDPGMELHLIHYSYGVNSTEKGDLSSESTVSRIRTEHFPLTLESARPSHTSQYLCASPGGTNEKLFFGSGTQLSVL.

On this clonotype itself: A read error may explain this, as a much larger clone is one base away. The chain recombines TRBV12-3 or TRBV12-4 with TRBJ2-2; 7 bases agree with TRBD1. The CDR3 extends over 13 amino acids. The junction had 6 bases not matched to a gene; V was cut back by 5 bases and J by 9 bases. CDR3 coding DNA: TGTGCCAGCAGTAGGGACAGCGGTAGGGAGCTGTTTTTT. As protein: CASSRDSGRELFF.

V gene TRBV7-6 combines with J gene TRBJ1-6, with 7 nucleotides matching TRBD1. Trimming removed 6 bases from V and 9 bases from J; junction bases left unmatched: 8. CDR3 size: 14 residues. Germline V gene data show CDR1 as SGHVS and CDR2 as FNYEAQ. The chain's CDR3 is CASSRTGEISPLHF. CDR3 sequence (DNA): TGTGCCAGCAGTCGTACAGGGGAGATTTCACCCCTCCACTTT.

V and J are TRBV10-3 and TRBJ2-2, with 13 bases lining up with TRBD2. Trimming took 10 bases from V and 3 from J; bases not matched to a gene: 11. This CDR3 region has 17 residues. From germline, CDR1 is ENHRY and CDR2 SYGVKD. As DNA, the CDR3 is TGTGCCACGCGAGGACTAGCGGGAGTCGGGGACACCGGGGAGCTGTTTTTT. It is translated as CATRGLAGVGDTGELFF.

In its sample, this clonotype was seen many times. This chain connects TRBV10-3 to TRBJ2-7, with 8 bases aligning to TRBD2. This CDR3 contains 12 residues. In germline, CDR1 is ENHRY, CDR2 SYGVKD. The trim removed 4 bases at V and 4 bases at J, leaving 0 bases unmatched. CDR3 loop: CAISAGGYEQYF. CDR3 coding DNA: TGTGCCATCAGTGCGGGAGGGTACGAGCAGTACTTC.

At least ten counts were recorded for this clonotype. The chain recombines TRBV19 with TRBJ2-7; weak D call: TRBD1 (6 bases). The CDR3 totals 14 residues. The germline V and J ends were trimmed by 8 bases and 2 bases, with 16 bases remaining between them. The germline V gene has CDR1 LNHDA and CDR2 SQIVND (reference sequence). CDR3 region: CASGTGTLAYEQYF. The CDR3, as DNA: TGTGCCAGTGGTACAGGGACACTGGCCTACGAGCAGTACTTC.

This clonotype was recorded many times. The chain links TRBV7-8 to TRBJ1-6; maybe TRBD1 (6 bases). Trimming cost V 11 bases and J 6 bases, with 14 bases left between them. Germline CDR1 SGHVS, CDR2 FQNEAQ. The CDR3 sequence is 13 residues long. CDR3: CASRTAFNSPLHF. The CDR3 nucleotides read TGTGCCTCCCGGACAGCTTTTAATTCACCCCTCCACTTT. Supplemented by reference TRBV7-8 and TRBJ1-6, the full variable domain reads GAGVSQSPRYKVAKRGQDVALRCDPISGHVSLFWYQQALGQGPEFLTYFQNEAQLDKSGLPSDRFFAERPEGSVSTLKIQRTQQEDSAVYLCASRTAFNSPLHFGNGTRLTVT.

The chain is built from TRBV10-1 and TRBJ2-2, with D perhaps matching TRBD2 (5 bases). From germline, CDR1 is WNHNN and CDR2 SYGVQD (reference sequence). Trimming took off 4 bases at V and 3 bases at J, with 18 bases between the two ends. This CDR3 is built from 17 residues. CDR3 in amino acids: CASSAKSLQRDTGELFF. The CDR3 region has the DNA TGCGCCAGCAGTGCTAAATCTCTTCAGAGGGACACCGGGGAGCTGTTTTTT.